The next 27 T cell receptor beta chains were all read from a single sample in a study of siplizumab effects on memory and regulatory T cells (dated by TCRdb to the late 2010s). Libraries were constructed by the immunoSEQ multiplex PCR assay. This immuneACCESS table, as held by TCRdb, lists in-frame sequences with V and J called but not all clones. Of the missing ones, under half trace to an unresolved V gene in checked studies; the others have no known cause. The sample profile shows approximately 94,000 clones; 90% to 95% of them were found once. Around 6.5% of the sample is in the top ten clones. The sample consisted of CD8+ T cells sorted from blood. The receptors here all came from a human donor in good health.

In DNA, the CDR3 is TGTGCCAGCAGCTTTCGGGACTCCGCTGAGACCCAGTACTTC. Its translation: CASSFRDSAETQYF. The chain joins TRBV9 to TRBJ2-5; D perhaps matches TRBD2 (6 bases). This CDR3 spans 14 amino acids. Germline V gene data show CDR1 as SGDLS and CDR2 as YYNGEE. Trimming cost V 4 bases and J 5 bases, with 15 bases left between them.

This chain links TRBV2 with TRBJ2-1; a weak D match, TRBD1 (6 bases). Germline-derived CDR1 and CDR2 are SNHLY and FYNNEI. The V end was cut by 3 bases, the J end by 5 bases, with 14 bases between. This CDR3 comprises 15 residues. CDR3 amino acids: CASSDGWGTHNEQFF. The CDR3 DNA follows: TGTGCCAGCAGTGATGGCTGGGGGACACACAATGAGCAGTTCTTC.

The rearrangement links TRBV12-5 to TRBJ2-2; the D gene could be TRBD1 or TRBD2 (6 bases each). V was trimmed by 2 bases and J by 3 bases, leaving 7 bases between them. The CDR3 spans 14 residues. Germline V CDR1 and CDR2: LGHNT, FRNRAP. This CDR3 reads CASGLRGDTGELFF. CDR3 nucleotide sequence: TGTGCTAGTGGTTTGAGGGGGGACACCGGGGAGCTGTTTTTT.

The genes are TRBV7-3 and TRBJ2-1; 9 bases are shared with TRBD2. Germline CDR1 and CDR2: SGHTA and FQGTGA. After removal of 2 bases from V and 7 bases from J, the junction contained 9 bases not matched to a gene. This CDR3 comprises 16 residues. The DNA for the CDR3 is TGTGCCAGCAGCTTATTAGGCGGGAGGGCCGGAAATGAGCAGTTCTTC. Protein: CASSLLGGRAGNEQFF.

V is TRBV7-9 and J is TRBJ1-1, with D unresolved. CDR3 length: 13 residues. Germline V gives CDR1 SEHNR, CDR2 FQNEAQ (reference sequence). V lost 1 base to trimming and J lost 4 bases, with 7 bases between them. Here the CDR3 DNA reads TGTGCCAGCAGCTTAGGTTCCGCCACTGAAGCTTTCTTT. Its protein product is CASSLGSATEAFF.

The rearrangement links TRBV19 to TRBJ2-1; D is unresolved. V lost 3 bases and J 3 bases, leaving 9 bases between the germline ends. CDR1 LNHDA and CDR2 SQIVND come from the germline V gene (reference sequence). The CDR3 is 14 amino acids. The CDR3 bases are TGTGCCAGTAGTATCAGTCTACACTACAATGAGCAGTTCTTC. It encodes CASSISLHYNEQFF.

J is TRBJ2-7 and V is TRBV4-1, with 8 positions matching TRBD2. Germline V lookup: CDR1 MGHRA, CDR2 YSYEKL. Trimming at V came to 0 bases and at J to 4 bases, leaving 5 bases not matched to a gene. This CDR3 has 15 amino acids. Here the CDR3 reads CASSQESSGSYEQYF. Written as DNA, the CDR3 is TGCGCCAGCAGCCAAGAATCCAGCGGGAGTTACGAGCAGTACTTC.

The CDR3 DNA reads TGCGCCAGCAGCCAAGATATGGGACTAGGGACGACTAGCACAGATACGCAGTATTTT. It translates to CASSQDMGLGTTSTDTQYF. The gene calls are TRBV4-1 and TRBJ2-3, with 8 bases fitting TRBD2. The CDR3 totals 19 residues. The V and J ends lost 0 bases and 0 bases, in that order; junction bases with no gene match: 11. Germline V gene lookup returns CDR1 MGHRA and CDR2 YSYEKL.

V and J are TRBV11-2 and TRBJ2-7; no reliable D call. The CDR3 consists of 13 residues. Germline CDR1 is SGHAT and CDR2 is FQNNGV. Trimming pared 5 bases from V and 2 bases from J, leaving 10 bases between. Written as DNA, the CDR3 is TGTGCCAGCAGCGCCTCTGGCCCCTACGAGCAGTACTTC. It yields the protein CASSASGPYEQYF.

The chain has TRBV5-1 and TRBJ2-5, with D possibly TRBD1 on 5 matching bases. CDR3 length: 15 amino acids. Trimming left V 4 bases short and J 1 base short, with 14 bases between. From germline, CDR1 is SGHRS and CDR2 YFSETQ. The CDR3, as DNA: TGCGCCAGCAGCCCTGATCAGGGCGGCCAAGAGACCCAGTACTTC. It codes for CASSPDQGGQETQYF.

The genes are TRBV19 and TRBJ1-1; maybe TRBD1 (5 bases). Germline V gives CDR1 LNHDA, CDR2 SQIVND (reference sequence). This CDR3 spans 14 amino acids. V shed 5 bases and J shed 3 bases, with 13 bases lying between them. The CDR3 DNA is TGTGCCAGTAGTTTCTGGTCGGGGGACACTGAAGCTTTCTTT. The encoded protein is CASSFWSGDTEAFF.

The CDR3 DNA is TGTGCCAGCAGCCGAAAGCGGGAGAGCACAGATACGCAGTATTTT. Protein: CASSRKRESTDTQYF. The genes are TRBV7-6 and TRBJ2-3; 8 bases match TRBD2. Germline CDR1 reads SGHVS; CDR2 reads FNYEAQ. The trim removed 5 bases at V and 0 bases at J, leaving 4 bases unmatched. CDR3 length: 15 amino acids.

V usage is TRBV18 and J usage is TRBJ2-7, with D possibly being TRBD1 (5 bases). Trimming pared 3 bases from V and 1 base from J, leaving 13 bases between. The germline V gene encodes CDR1 KGHSH and CDR2 LQKENI. The CDR3 spans 15 residues. The CDR3 bases are TGTGCCAGCTCACCTACTCAGGGAATGTCCTACGAGCAGTACTTC. Translated, it gives CASSPTQGMSYEQYF.

The chain carries TRBV5-1 and TRBJ1-2; D is perhaps TRBD1 (5 bases). CDR3 length: 12 residues. The ends were cut back, 0 bases at V and 8 bases at J, with 8 bases in the middle. The germline V gene has CDR1 SGHRS and CDR2 YFSETQ. This CDR3 reads CASSLGGDGYTF. CDR3 bases: TGCGCCAGCAGCTTGGGAGGGGACGGCTACACCTTC.

A single count supports this clone. V is TRBV2 and J is TRBJ1-4; maybe TRBD1 (6 bases). The ends were cut back, 1 base at V and 6 bases at J, with 15 bases in the middle. This CDR3 contains 16 residues. From germline, CDR1 is SNHLY and CDR2 FYNNEI. The CDR3 spells CASSEVYRVIDEKLFF. For the CDR3, the DNA is TGTGCCAGCAGTGAAGTGTACAGGGTCATAGATGAAAAACTGTTTTTT.

In its sample, this clone was seen once. The chain has TRBV9 and TRBJ1-1; the D is unclear. The V end lost 5 bases, the J end lost 0 bases, and 17 bases lay between the germline ends. From germline, CDR1 is SGDLS and CDR2 YYNGEE. This CDR3 region has 16 residues. The CDR3 nucleotides are TGTGCCAGCAGTGAATCCCCCTCCGTGGTGAACACTGAAGCTTTCTTT. Protein: CASSESPSVVNTEAFF.

The chain recombines TRBV7-9 with TRBJ2-7, with 8 bases that match TRBD2. J was trimmed by 3 bases and V by 4 bases; bases with no gene match: 8. Germline CDR1 SEHNR, CDR2 FQNEAQ (reference sequence). CDR3 length: 15 residues. CDR3 coding DNA: TGTGCCAGCAGCTCCGGGCGGGCGGGAGGCTACGAGCAGTACTTC. This sequence encodes CASSSGRAGGYEQYF.

A remark on this clone: One end of the junction fails to match germline, which may point to a read error. V is TRBV7-7 and J is TRBJ2-7; D unresolved. This CDR3 has 13 amino acids. The germline CDR1 and CDR2 sequences are SSHAT and FNYEAQ (reference sequence). The chain's CDR3 is CASSSRNGYEQYF. In DNA, the CDR3 is TGTGCTAGCAGCTCCCGGAACGGCTACGAGCAGTACTTC.

CDR3 DNA: TGCGCCAGCAGCCAAGGGGGACTAGCGGGAAGTGAGCAGTTCTTC. Protein sequence: CASSQGGLAGSEQFF. The V call is TRBV4-1, the J call TRBJ2-1; TRBD2 agrees at 13 bases. CDR1 MGHRA and CDR2 YSYEKL come from the germline V gene. Trimming cost V 1 base and J 9 bases; bases outside gene matches: 3. CDR3 length: 15 residues.

The chain is built from TRBV5-6 and TRBJ2-5; 9 nucleotides align to TRBD1. Germline V gives CDR1 SGHDT, CDR2 YYEEEE. The CDR3 runs 18 residues. V dropped 3 bases and J dropped 4; count of bases not matched to a gene: 16. The CDR3 reads CASSSGTGNPLDLETQYF. The CDR3 DNA reads TGTGCCAGCAGCTCCGGGACAGGGAACCCACTGGATTTAGAGACCCAGTACTTC.

This clone was seen once. The V call is TRBV14, the J call TRBJ1-1; weak D call: TRBD1 (5 bases). The V end was cut by 1 base, the J end by 8 bases, with 14 bases between. Germline CDR1 and CDR2: SGHDN and FVKESK. There are 14 residues in the CDR3. The CDR3 sequence: CASSQGDGLVEAFF. The CDR3 DNA follows: TGTGCCAGCAGCCAAGGGGACGGTTTGGTGGAAGCTTTCTTT.

This chain joins TRBV4-3 and TRBJ2-3; 12 bases map to TRBD1. V lost 0 bases and J lost 2; bases outside the gene matches: 3. The CDR3 is 17 amino acids. The V gene's germline CDR1 is LGHNA and CDR2 YSLEER. The CDR3 DNA reads TGCGCCAGCAGCCAAGACGGGACAGGGGGCCTCACAGATACGCAGTATTTT. As protein: CASSQDGTGGLTDTQYF.

The chain has TRBV13 and TRBJ2-7; the D gene is possibly TRBD2 (5 bases). Per germline, CDR1 PRHDT and CDR2 FYEKMQ (reference sequence). V lost 2 bases and J lost 1, with 15 bases in between. There are 16 residues in the CDR3. The CDR3 here is CASSLLEGSSSYEQYF. The CDR3 DNA reads as TGTGCCAGCAGCTTACTTGAGGGTTCCTCTTCCTACGAGCAGTACTTC.

The V and J genes are TRBV6-5 and TRBJ2-2, with a possible D match to TRBD2 (6 bases). This CDR3 spans 12 amino acids. V lost 7 bases and J lost 6, with 9 bases in between. Germline values: CDR1 MNHEY, CDR2 SVGAGI. CDR3 nucleotide sequence: TGTGCCAGCAAATCGGGGGCCGGGGAGCTGTTTTTT. Translated: CASKSGAGELFF.

This chain connects TRBV21-1 to TRBJ2-1; the table's D gene call, TRBD1, was not cross checked with the DNA. TRBV21-1 is termed a pseudogene. This CDR3 is built from 18 residues. CDR3 protein: CASSKEGAAGPAYNEQFF. The CDR3 coding sequence is TGTGCCAGCAGCAAAGAAGGGGCAGCCGGGCCGGCCTACAATGAGCAGTTCTTC.

The chain employs TRBV21-1 and TRBJ2-7; the D call TRBD1 from the table was never checked on the DNA. TRBV21-1 is annotated as a pseudogene. The CDR3 sequence is 14 residues long. CDR3 sequence: CASSLRDRSYEQYF. The CDR3 DNA is TGTGCCAGCAGCCTCCGGGACAGATCCTACGAGCAGTACTTC.

The rearrangement uses TRBV2 and TRBJ2-5; 7 bases fit TRBD1. Losses at the gene ends were 4 bases for V and 5 bases for J; bases not matched to a gene: 4. This CDR3 has 13 residues. Germline V gives CDR1 SNHLY, CDR2 FYNNEI. CDR3 in amino acids: CASSVTRGETQYF. CDR3 in DNA: TGTGCCAGCAGTGTGACCAGGGGGGAGACCCAGTACTTC.